This is a list of T cell receptor beta chains from one sample in a study of neoadjuvant nivolumab and ipilimumab in lung cancer. The data were produced by immunoSEQ multiplex PCR, yet TCRdb's version contains in-frame clones alone and is incomplete. Of 25,000 to 30,000 clones listed, 82% are singletons. Sequences were derived from tumor tissue, sampled after neoadjuvant nivolumab, alone or with ipilimumab, at or shortly before surgery. The receptors come from an adult with non-small cell lung cancer. The conserved cysteine and the conserved F or W are not part of the CDR3 here.

j_call	v_call	cdr3_aa
TRBJ2-7	TRBV2	ASRRDREYEQY
TRBJ1-4	TRBV7-2	ASSLLPGQRNEKLF
TRBJ2-3	TRBV27	ASSLGGTDTQY
TRBJ1-2	TRBV11-3	ASSSGQINYGYT
TRBJ2-7	TRBV28	ASSTGEDEQY
TRBJ2-3	TRBV10-2	ASSLAGVADTQY
TRBJ2-1	TRBV5-4	ASSFRQGNIGEQF
TRBJ1-4	TRBV29-1	SVSRGTNEKLF
TRBJ1-2	TRBV5-4	ASSFRQGDGYT
TRBJ2-7	TRBV12-2	ASRFPAWYEQY
TRBJ1-5	TRBV30	AWSPGQGANQPQH
TRBJ2-3	TRBV13	ASSLGLRTDTQY
TRBJ2-7	TRBV5-1	ASRLATGNYEQY
TRBJ2-7	TRBV2	ASSEEGGVLLYEQY
TRBJ2-7	TRBV11-2	ASSPRLAYSYEQY
TRBJ2-7	TRBV18	ASSPPRTLIGEQY
TRBJ2-7	TRBV7-2	ASSTTASYEQY
TRBJ2-1	TRBV7-8	ASNSAGTLNNEQF
TRBJ2-2	TRBV5-4	ASSLSGRGGTGELF
TRBJ1-1	TRBV6-5	ASRKTGGGTEAF
TRBJ1-4	TRBV2	ASSDATLEKLF
TRBJ2-5	TRBV7-2	ASSSQGAQYFAETQY
TRBJ2-7	TRBV11-3	ASSSDSGTTKEQY
TRBJ1-1	TRBV14	ASSPFNTEAF
TRBJ2-7	TRBV11-2	ASSLAGQTYEQY
TRBJ1-2	TRBV28	ASSRGRGYT
TRBJ2-7	TRBV5-1	ASSWGLAGDEQY
TRBJ2-2	TRBV28	ASSYGLGETGELF
TRBJ2-4	TRBV27	ASSPSRTGLAKNIQY
TRBJ1-1	TRBV5-1	ASRGAFDSDRVNTEAF
TRBJ1-2	TRBV5-5	ASSLEPWQGHGYT
TRBJ2-5	TRBV5-4	ASSLDGSGRETQY
TRBJ2-2	TRBV7-9	ASSPLRDRGNTGELF
TRBJ1-1	TRBV28	ASSLEWIPGARGTEAF
TRBJ1-2	TRBV30	AWSRAGGTRNYGYT
TRBJ2-1	TRBV5-1	ASSTSGTRGNEQF
TRBJ2-2	TRBV10-2	ASGRGGGELF
TRBJ2-2	TRBV5-1	ASMTSATNTGELF
TRBJ1-2	TRBV28	ASSANQGARYGYT
TRBJ2-7	TRBV5-1	ASSPDRAGYEQY
TRBJ2-7	TRBV7-6	ASSSTEGEQY
TRBJ2-7	TRBV5-1	ASSLAPSGLYEQY
TRBJ1-2	TRBV30	AWIRGGGYT
TRBJ2-7	TRBV18	ASFENYEQY
TRBJ1-1	TRBV28	ASRRQGFVAF
TRBJ1-5	TRBV25-1	ASSEFGRENQPQH
TRBJ1-2	TRBV6-1	ASSEAASYGYT
TRBJ1-5	TRBV14	ASSRGYQPQH
TRBJ2-1	TRBV4-2	ASSQDLLAGGGEQF
TRBJ2-7	TRBV6-5	ASSYSADTNSYEQY
TRBJ2-7	TRBV7-8	ASSLTSRQNEQY
TRBJ2-1	TRBV5-4	ASSSRDLLYNEQF
TRBJ2-7	TRBV18	ASSPRTGDNPYEQY
TRBJ2-5	TRBV7-6	ASSLAWAGRGQETQY
TRBJ2-1	TRBV5-1	ASSPARGADSYNEQF
TRBJ2-2	TRBV11-3	ASSPGQGANTGELF
TRBJ1-4	TRBV11-3	ASKEGAGEKLF
TRBJ2-7	TRBV5-1	ASSLESGDAPYEQY
TRBJ1-1	TRBV10-2	ASSGGRQRINTEAF